The T cell receptor beta chain under discussion was sequenced for a study of blood T cells in healthy people across ages. Germline CDR1 is SQVTM and CDR2 is ANQGSEA. Germline trimming cut 4 bases from V and 3 bases from J; bases unmatched to any gene: 7. The CDR3 runs 14 residues. A second roughly 6 to 11 cycle PCR used barcoded and J-beta primers. Via MiXCR, TCRdb re-called the 5' RACE reads, giving one row per CDR3 protein. The profile shows about 1 million distinct CDR3 sequences, roughly 45% of them singletons. This clonotype turned up a few times. Material: blood. The receptor comes from a woman aged 55-70 years in good health. J is TRBJ2-7 and V is TRBV29-1; the match to TRBD1 covers 9 bases. The CDR3 DNA reads TGCAGCGTTGTTAGATCGACAGGGGGCTACGAGCAGTACTTC. Residues: CSVVRSTGGYEQYF.